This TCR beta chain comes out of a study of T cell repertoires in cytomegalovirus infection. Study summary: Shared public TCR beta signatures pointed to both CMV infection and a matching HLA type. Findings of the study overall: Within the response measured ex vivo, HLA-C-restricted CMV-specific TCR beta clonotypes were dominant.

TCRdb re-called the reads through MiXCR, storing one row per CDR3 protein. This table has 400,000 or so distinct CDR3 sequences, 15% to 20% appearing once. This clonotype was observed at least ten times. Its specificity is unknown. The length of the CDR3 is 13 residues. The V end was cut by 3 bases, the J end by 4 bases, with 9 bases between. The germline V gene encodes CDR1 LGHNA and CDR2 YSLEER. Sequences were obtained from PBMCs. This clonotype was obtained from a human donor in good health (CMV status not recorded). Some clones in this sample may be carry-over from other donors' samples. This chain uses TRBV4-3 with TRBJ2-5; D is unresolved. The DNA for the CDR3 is TGCGCCAGCAGCCAGCAGTCGGGAGAGACCCAGTACTTC. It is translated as CASSQQSGETQYF.